These T cell receptor beta chains were read from a single sample in a study of cytomegalovirus exposure and HLA in healthy donors. The table came from immunoSEQ multiplex PCR; TCRdb's copy has only in-frame clones and leaves some out. The profile shows approximately 100,000 clones, 64% of them singletons. The sample was PBMCs. The receptors here all came from a human donor in good health. Both conserved end residues are part of each CDR3. D genes are given only for firm matches. A row's size may be missing; if present it is once, few, many or a size class.

. | TRBJ1-2 | once | TRBV19 | CAISKAGTNYGYTF | TGTGCCATAAGTAAGGCGGGGACGAACTATGGCTACACCTTC
TRBD2 | TRBJ2-7 | . | TRBV7-2 | CASSLGLAGAYEQYF | TGTGCCAGCAGCTTAGGATTAGCGGGGGCCTACGAGCAGTACTTC
TRBD2 | TRBJ2-5 | . | TRBV7-9 | CASSLVAGGLPQETQYF | TGTGCCAGCAGCTTAGTGGCCGGGGGGTTACCCCAAGAGACCCAGTACTTC
TRBD1 | TRBJ1-2 | . | TRBV19 | CASSTWTGTGYTF | TGTGCCAGTAGTACTTGGACAGGGACTGGCTACACCTTC
TRBD1 | TRBJ2-7 | . | TRBV5-1 | CASRTGLGEQYF | TGCGCCAGCAGGACAGGGTTGGGCGAGCAGTACTTC
. | TRBJ2-7 | . | TRBV11-3 | CASSSRTETYEQYF | TGTGCCAGCAGCTCCCGGACTGAAACCTACGAGCAGTACTTC
TRBD1 | TRBJ2-1 | . | TRBV5-4 | CASSLGQGLHNEQFF | TGTGCCAGCAGCTTGGGACAGGGGCTCCACAATGAGCAGTTCTTC
TRBD1 | TRBJ1-1 | . | TRBV18 | CASSPPTGGLTEAFF | TGTGCCAGCTCACCACCTACAGGGGGCCTCACTGAAGCTTTCTTT
. | TRBJ1-1 | . | TRBV30 | CAWAFPDRNTEAFF | TGTGCCTGGGCCTTTCCGGACAGGAACACTGAAGCTTTCTTT
. | TRBJ2-7 | . | TRBV4-1 | CASSQEGVYYEQYF | TGCGCCAGCAGCCAGGAAGGAGTTTACTACGAGCAGTACTTC
TRBD1 | TRBJ1-6 | . | TRBV5-8 | CASSGDRVNNSPLHF | TGTGCCAGCAGCGGGGACAGGGTCAATAATTCACCCCTCCACTTT
. | TRBJ2-5 | . | TRBV5-1 | CASSLAWPQETQYF | TGCGCCAGCAGCTTGGCCTGGCCACAAGAGACCCAGTACTTC
. | TRBJ2-5 | . | TRBV5-5 | CASSPRDFQETQYF | TGTGCCAGCAGCCCTCGGGACTTCCAAGAGACCCAGTACTTC
. | TRBJ1-3 | . | TRBV5-1 | CASALTGTEGNTIYF | TGCGCCAGCGCCCTCACGGGTACGGAAGGAAACACCATATATTTT
. | TRBJ1-1 | . | TRBV5-1 | CASSLVPTRITEAFF | TGCGCCAGCAGCTTGGTTCCGACACGGATCACTGAAGCTTTCTTT
. | TRBJ1-6 | . | TRBV25-1 | CASSDRQNSPLHF | TGTGCCAGCAGTGACCGACAGAATTCACCCCTCCACTTT
TRBD2 | TRBJ2-1 | . | TRBV5-8 | CASSLASGGPIYEQFF | TGTGCCAGCAGCTTGGCTAGCGGGGGGCCAATATATGAGCAGTTCTTC
TRBD2 | TRBJ2-5 | . | TRBV7-2 | CASSFPGGQTQYF | TGTGCCAGCAGTTTTCCGGGGGGTCAGACCCAGTACTTC
TRBD1 | TRBJ1-2 | . | TRBV7-2 | CASRHGQGAPSNYGYTF | TGTGCCAGCAGACACGGACAGGGAGCTCCGTCTAACTATGGCTACACCTTC
. | TRBJ1-5 | . | TRBV19 | CASSAGWAGDQPQHF | TGTGCCAGTAGTGCTGGGTGGGCAGGGGATCAGCCCCAGCATTTT
. | TRBJ1-6 | . | TRBV5-6 | CASSAATVGGSPLHF | TGTGCCAGCAGTGCGGCGACAGTCGGTGGTTCACCCCTCCACTTT
. | TRBJ2-3 | . | TRBV18 | CASSPPLSTDTQYF | TGTGCCAGCTCACCACCACTCAGCACAGATACGCAGTATTTT
TRBD1 | TRBJ1-4 | . | TRBV5-6 | CASSFRYKGQEEKLFF | TGTGCCAGCAGCTTCCGATACAAGGGACAGGAAGAAAAACTGTTTTTT
. | TRBJ1-2 | . | TRBV9 | CASSAGPDYGYTF | TGTGCCAGCAGCGCCGGTCCCGACTATGGCTACACCTTC
. | TRBJ1-2 | few | TRBV10-3 | CAISLDRDTNPHGYTF | TGTGCCATCAGCCTCGACCGGGACACAAACCCTCATGGCTACACCTTC
. | TRBJ1-1 | . | TRBV6-1 | CASSETRRGTEAFF | TGTGCCAGCAGTGAAACGAGGCGGGGCACTGAAGCTTTCTTT